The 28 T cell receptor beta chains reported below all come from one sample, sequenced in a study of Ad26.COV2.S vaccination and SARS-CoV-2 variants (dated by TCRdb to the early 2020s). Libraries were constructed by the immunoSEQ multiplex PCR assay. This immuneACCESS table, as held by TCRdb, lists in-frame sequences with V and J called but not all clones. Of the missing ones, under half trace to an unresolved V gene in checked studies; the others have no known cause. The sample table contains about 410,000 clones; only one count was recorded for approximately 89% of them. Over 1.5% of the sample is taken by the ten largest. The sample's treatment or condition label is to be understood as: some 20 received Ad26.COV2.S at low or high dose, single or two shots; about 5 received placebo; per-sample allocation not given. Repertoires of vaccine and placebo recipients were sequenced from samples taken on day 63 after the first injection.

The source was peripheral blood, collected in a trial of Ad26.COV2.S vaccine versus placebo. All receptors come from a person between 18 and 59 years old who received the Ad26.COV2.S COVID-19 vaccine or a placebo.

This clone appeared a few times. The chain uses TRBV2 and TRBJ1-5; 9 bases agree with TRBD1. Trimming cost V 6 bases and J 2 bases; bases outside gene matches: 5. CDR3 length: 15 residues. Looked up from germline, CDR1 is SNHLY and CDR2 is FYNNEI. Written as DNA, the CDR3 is TGTGCCAGCAGCGCCGGACAGGGGCGCAATCAGCCCCAGCATTTT. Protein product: CASSAGQGRNQPQHF.

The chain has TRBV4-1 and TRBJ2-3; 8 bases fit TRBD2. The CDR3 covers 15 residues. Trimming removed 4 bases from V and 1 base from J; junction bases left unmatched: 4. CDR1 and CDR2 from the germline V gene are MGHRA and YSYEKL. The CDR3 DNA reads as TGCGCCAGCAGCCTCCAGCGGGAGCGCACAGATACGCAGTATTTT. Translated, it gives CASSLQRERTDTQYF.

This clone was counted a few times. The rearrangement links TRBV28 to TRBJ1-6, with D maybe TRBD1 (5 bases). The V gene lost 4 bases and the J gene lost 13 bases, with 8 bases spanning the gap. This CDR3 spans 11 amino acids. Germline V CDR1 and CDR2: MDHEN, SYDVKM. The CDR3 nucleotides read TGTGCCAGCAGTTACAGGTGGCCCCTCCACTTT. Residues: CASSYRWPLHF.

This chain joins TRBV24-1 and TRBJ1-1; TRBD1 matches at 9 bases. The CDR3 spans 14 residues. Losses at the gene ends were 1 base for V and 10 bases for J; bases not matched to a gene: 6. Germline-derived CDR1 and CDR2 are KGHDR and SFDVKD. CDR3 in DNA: TGTGCCACCAGTGATTTAGTATCGACAGGGGGAGCTTTCTTT. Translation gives CATSDLVSTGGAFF.

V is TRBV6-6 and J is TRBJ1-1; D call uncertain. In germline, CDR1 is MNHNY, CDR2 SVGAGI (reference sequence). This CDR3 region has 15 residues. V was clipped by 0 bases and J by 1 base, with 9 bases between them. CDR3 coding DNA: TGTGCCAGCAGTTACTCGGCAGAAGAGAACACTGAAGCTTTCTTT. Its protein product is CASSYSAEENTEAFF.

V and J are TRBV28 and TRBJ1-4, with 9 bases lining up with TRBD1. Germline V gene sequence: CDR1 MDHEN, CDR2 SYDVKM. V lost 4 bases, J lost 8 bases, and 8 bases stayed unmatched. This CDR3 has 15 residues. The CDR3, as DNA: TGTGCCAGCAGTTCAACACAGGGGGCGGGGGAAAAACTGTTTTTT. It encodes CASSSTQGAGEKLFF. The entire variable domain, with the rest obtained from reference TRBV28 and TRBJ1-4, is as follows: DVKVTQSSRYLVKRTGEKVFLECVQDMDHENMFWYRQDPGLGLRLIYFSYDVKMKEKGDIPEGYSVSREKKERFSLILESASTNQTSMYLCASSSTQGAGEKLFFGSGTQLSVL.

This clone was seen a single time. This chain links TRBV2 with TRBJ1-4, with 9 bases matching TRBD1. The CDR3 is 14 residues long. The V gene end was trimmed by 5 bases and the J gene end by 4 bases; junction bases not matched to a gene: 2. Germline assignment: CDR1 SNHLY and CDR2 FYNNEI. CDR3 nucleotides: TGTGCCAGCAGTTACAGGGGGCGTAATGAAAAACTGTTTTTT. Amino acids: CASSYRGRNEKLFF.

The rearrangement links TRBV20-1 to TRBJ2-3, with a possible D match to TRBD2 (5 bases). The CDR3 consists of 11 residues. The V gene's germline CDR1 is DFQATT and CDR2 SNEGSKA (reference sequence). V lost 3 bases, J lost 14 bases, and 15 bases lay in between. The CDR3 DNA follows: TGCAGTGCTAGGGAGACTAAAACCCCGTATTTT. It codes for CSARETKTPYF.

The CDR3 protein is CASSVLGDASYEQYF. CDR3 sequence (DNA): TGTGCCAGCAGCGTATTGGGGGATGCCTCCTACGAGCAGTACTTC. V usage is TRBV9 and J usage is TRBJ2-7; D could derive from TRBD1 or TRBD2 (5 bases each). This CDR3 is 15 amino acids long. CDR1 and CDR2 (germline): SGDLS, YYNGEE. Trimming took off 1 base at V and 0 bases at J, with 11 bases between the two ends. The full variable domain, its missing parts supplied by reference TRBV9 and TRBJ2-7, is DSGVTQTPKHLITATGQRVTLRCSPRSGDLSVYWYQQSLDQGLQFLIQYYNGEERAKGNILERFSAQQFPDLHSELNLSSLELGDSALYFCASSVLGDASYEQYFGPGTRLTVT.

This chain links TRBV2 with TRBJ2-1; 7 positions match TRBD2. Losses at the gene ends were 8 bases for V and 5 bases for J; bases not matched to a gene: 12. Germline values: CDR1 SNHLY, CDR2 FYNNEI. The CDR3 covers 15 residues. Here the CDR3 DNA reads TGTGCCAGCGGGAGGGCCACTTTCTCAAACAATGAGCAGTTCTTC. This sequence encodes CASGRATFSNNEQFF.

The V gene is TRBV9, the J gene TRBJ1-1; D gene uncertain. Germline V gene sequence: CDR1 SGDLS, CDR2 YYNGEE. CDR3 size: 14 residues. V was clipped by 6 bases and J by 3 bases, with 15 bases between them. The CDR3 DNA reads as TGTGCCAGCAACCGGGGAGGATTGGACACTGAAGCTTTCTTT. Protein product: CASNRGGLDTEAFF.

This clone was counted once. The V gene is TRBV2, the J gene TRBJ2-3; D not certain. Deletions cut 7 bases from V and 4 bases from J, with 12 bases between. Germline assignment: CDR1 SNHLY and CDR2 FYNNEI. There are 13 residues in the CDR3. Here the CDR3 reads CASNQVQSDTQYF. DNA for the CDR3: TGTGCCAGCAACCAAGTTCAGTCAGATACGCAGTATTTT.

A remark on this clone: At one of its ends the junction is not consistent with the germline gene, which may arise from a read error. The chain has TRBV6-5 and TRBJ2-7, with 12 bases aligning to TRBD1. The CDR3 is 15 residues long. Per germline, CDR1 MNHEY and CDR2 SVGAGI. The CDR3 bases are TGTGCCAGCAGTGACTCGGGACAGGGGGCGGACGAGCAGTACTTC. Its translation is CASSDSGQGADEQYF.

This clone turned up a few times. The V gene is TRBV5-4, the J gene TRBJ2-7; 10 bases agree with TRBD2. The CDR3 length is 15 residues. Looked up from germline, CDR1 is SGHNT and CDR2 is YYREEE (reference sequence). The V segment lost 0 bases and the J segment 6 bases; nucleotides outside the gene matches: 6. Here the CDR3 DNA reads TGTGCCAGCAGCTTGGAGGCTAGCGGGAGTCGCGAGCAGTACTTC. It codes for CASSLEASGSREQYF.

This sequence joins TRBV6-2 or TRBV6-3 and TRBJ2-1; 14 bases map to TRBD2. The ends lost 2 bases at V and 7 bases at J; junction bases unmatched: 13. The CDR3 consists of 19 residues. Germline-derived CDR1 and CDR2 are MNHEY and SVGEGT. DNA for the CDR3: TGTGCCAGCAGTTACCGTGGGACTAGCGGGAGTAGGTTGGGTAATGAGCAGTTCTTC. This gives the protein CASSYRGTSGSRLGNEQFF.

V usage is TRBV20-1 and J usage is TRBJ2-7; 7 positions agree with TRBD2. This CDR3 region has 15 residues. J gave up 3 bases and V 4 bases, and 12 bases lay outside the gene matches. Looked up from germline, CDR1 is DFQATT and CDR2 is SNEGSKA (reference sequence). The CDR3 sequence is CSATEPSGRYYEQYF. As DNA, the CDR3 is TGCAGTGCTACTGAACCTAGCGGAAGATACTACGAGCAGTACTTC.

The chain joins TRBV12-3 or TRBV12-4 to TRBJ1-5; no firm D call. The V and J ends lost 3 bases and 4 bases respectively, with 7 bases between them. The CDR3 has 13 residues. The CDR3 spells CASSFRGNQPQHF. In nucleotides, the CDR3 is TGTGCCAGCAGTTTCAGAGGAAATCAGCCCCAGCATTTT.

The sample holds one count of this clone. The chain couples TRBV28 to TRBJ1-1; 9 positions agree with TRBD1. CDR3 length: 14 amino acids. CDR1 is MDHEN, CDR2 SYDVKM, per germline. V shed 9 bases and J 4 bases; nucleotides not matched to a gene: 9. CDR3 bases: TGTGCCAGTGTGGGACAGGGTATGAGCACTGAAGCTTTCTTT. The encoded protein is CASVGQGMSTEAFF.

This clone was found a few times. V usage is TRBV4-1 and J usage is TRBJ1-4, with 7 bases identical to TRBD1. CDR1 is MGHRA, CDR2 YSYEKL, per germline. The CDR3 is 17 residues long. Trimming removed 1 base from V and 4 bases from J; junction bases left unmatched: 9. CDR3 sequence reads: CASSQAVKTGSNEKLFF. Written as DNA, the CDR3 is TGCGCCAGCAGCCAAGCAGTCAAGACAGGGAGTAATGAAAAACTGTTTTTT.

CDR3 protein: CASSPDRGLGSYEQYF. CDR3 in DNA: TGTGCCAGCAGCCCTGACAGGGGGTTGGGCTCCTACGAGCAGTACTTC. V gene TRBV5-4 combines with J gene TRBJ2-7; 9 bases align to TRBD1. The V gene end was trimmed by 4 bases and the J gene end by 0 bases; junction bases not matched to a gene: 8. Germline V gene data show CDR1 as SGHNT and CDR2 as YYREEE (reference sequence). The CDR3 contains 16 residues. Variable domain in full (rest from reference TRBV5-4 and TRBJ2-7): ETGVTQSPTHLIKTRGQQVTLRCSSQSGHNTVSWYQQALGQGPQFIFQYYREEENGRGNFPPRFSGLQFPNYSSELNVNALELDDSALYLCASSPDRGLGSYEQYFGPGTRLTVT.

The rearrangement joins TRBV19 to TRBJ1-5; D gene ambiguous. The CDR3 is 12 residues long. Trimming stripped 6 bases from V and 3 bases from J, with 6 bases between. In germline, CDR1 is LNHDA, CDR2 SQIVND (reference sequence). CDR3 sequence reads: CASSFINQPQHF. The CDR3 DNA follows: TGTGCCAGTAGCTTCATCAATCAGCCCCAGCATTTT.

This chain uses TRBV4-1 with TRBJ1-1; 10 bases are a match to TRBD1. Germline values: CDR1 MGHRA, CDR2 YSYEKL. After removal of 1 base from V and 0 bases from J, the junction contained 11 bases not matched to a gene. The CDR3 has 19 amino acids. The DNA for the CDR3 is TGCGCCAGCAGCCAAGCAGCATGGGACAGGGGAGAGATGAACACTGAAGCTTTCTTT. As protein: CASSQAAWDRGEMNTEAFF.

The CDR3 here is CASRGTYRALGANVLTF. The CDR3, as DNA: TGTGCCAGTAGGGGGACTTATCGGGCCCTGGGGGCCAACGTCCTGACTTTC. The chain employs TRBV19 and TRBJ2-6; D is possibly TRBD2 (6 bases). In germline, CDR1 is LNHDA, CDR2 SQIVND (reference sequence). The CDR3 consists of 17 residues. The germline V and J ends were trimmed by 6 bases and 4 bases, with 19 bases remaining between them.

DNA of the CDR3: TGTGCCAGCAGTTACGGGGATACCGGGGAGCTGTTTTTT. Amino acid sequence: CASSYGDTGELFF. This chain joins TRBV6-5 and TRBJ2-2; D unresolved. The CDR3 runs to 13 residues. Deletions cut 2 bases from V and 5 bases from J, with 6 bases between. Germline-derived CDR1 and CDR2 are MNHEY and SVGAGI.

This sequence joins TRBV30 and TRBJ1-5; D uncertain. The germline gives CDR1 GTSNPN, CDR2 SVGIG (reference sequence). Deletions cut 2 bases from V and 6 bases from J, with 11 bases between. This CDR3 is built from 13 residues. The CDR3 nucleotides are TGTGCCTGGAGTCCCGGAGGGAGTCAGCCCCAGCATTTT. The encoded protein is CAWSPGGSQPQHF. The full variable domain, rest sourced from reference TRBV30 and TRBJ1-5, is SQTIHQWPATLVQPVGSPLSLECTVEGTSNPNLYWYRQAAGRGLQLLFYSVGIGQISSEVPQNLSASRPQDRQFILSSKKLLLSDSGFYLCAWSPGGSQPQHFGDGTRLSIL.

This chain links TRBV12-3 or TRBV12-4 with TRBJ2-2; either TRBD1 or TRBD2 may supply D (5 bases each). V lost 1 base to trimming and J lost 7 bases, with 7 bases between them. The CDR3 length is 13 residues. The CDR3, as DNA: TGTGCCAGCAGTTTAGGAGGGGACGGGGAGCTGTTTTTT. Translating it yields CASSLGGDGELFF.

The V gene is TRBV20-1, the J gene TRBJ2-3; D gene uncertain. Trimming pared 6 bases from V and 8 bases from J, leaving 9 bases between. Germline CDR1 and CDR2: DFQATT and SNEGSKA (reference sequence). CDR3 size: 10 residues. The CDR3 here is CSAQSATQYF. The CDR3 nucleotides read TGCAGTGCGCAGTCAGCTACGCAGTATTTT.

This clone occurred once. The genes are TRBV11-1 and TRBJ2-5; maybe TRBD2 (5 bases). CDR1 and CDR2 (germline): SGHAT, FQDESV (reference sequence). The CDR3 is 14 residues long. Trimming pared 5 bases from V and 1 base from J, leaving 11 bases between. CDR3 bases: TGTGCCAGCAGCCGAGGGCCCCCCCAAGAGACCCAGTACTTC. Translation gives CASSRGPPQETQYF.